The TCR beta chain under discussion was sequenced for a study of blood T cell repertoires in COVID-19. Study-level background: The origin of the acute and convalescent COVID-19 samples was the United States, Italy and Spain. In each case, the material was cDNA or gDNA derived from T cells, B-cell-depleted T cells, or PBMCs.

Profiling relied on immunoSEQ multiplex PCR, and the TCRdb table lists in-frame clones only, not all of them. The profile shows a few hundred thousand clones, about 88% of them singletons. Germline V CDR1 and CDR2: SQVTM, ANQGSEA. The V end was cut by 4 bases, the J end by 1 base, with 7 bases between. There are 12 residues in the CDR3. This sequence was found in a woman aged 40 to 55 who had recovered from COVID-19. The sample taken for sequencing was peripheral blood. The V and J genes are TRBV29-1 and TRBJ2-5; possibly TRBD2 for D (5 bases). CDR3 in DNA: TGCAGCGTTGCCGCGGGCCAAGAGACCCAGTACTTC. Translating gives CSVAAGQETQYF.